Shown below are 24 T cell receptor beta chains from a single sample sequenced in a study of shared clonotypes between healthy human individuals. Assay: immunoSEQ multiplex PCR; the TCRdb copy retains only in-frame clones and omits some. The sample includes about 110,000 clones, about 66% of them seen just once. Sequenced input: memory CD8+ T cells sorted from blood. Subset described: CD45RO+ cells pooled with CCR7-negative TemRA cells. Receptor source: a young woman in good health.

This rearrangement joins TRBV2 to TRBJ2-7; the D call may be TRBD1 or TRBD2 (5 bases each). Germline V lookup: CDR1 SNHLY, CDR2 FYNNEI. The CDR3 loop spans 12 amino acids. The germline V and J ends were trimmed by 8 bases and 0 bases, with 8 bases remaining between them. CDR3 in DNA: TGTGCCAGCGAGGGGACCTCCTACGAGCAGTACTTC. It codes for CASEGTSYEQYF.

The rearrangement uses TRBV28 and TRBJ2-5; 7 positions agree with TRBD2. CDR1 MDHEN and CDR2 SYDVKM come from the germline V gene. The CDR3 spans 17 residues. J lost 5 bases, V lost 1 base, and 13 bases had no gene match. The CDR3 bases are TGTGCCAGCAGTTTATTCGCACGGGGGGATGCCCGCGAGACCCAGTACTTC. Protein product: CASSLFARGDARETQYF.

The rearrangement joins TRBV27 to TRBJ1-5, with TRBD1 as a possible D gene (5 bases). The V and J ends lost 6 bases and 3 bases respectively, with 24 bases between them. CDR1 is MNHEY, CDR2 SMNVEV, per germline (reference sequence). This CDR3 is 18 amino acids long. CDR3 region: CASRASGSKVGANQPQHF. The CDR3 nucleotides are TGTGCCAGCAGAGCTTCTGGCAGCAAGGTCGGGGCCAATCAGCCCCAGCATTTT.

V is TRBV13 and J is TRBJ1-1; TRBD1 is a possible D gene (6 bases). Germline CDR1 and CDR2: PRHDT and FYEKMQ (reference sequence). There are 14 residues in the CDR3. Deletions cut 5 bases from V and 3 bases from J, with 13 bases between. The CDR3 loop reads CASSLEGGDTEAFF. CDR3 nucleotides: TGTGCCAGCAGCCTGGAGGGGGGGGACACTGAAGCTTTCTTT.

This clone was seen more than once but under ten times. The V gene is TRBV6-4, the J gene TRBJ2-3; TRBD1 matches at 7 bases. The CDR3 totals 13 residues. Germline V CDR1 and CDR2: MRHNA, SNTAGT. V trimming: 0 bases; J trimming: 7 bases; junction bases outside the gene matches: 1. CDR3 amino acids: CASSDSDRHTQYF. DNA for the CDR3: TGTGCCAGCAGTGACTCGGACAGGCATACGCAGTATTTT.

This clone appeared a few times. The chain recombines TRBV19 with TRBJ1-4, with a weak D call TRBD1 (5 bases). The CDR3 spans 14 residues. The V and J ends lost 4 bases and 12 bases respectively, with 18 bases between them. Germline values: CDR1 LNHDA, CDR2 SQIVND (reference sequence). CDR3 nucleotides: TGTGCCAGTAGTAATGGAATGGGGCATGGTGAACTGTTTTTT. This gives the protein CASSNGMGHGELFF.

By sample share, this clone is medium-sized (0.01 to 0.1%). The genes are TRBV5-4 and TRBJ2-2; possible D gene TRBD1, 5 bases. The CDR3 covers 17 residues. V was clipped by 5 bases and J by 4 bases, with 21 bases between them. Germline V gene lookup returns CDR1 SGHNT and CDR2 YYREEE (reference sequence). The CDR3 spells CASRDSAWGLGTGELFF. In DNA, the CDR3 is TGTGCCAGCAGAGACAGTGCGTGGGGATTGGGCACCGGGGAGCTGTTTTTT. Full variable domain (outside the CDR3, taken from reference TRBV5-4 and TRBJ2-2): ETGVTQSPTHLIKTRGQQVTLRCSSQSGHNTVSWYQQALGQGPQFIFQYYREEENGRGNFPPRFSGLQFPNYSSELNVNALELDDSALYLCASRDSAWGLGTGELFFGEGSRLTVL.

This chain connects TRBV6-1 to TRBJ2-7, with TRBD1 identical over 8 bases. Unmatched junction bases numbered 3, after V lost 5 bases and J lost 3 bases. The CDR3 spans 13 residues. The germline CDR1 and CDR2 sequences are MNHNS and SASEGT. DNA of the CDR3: TGTGCCAGCAGTTGGACAGGGAACTACGAGCAGTACTTC. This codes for CASSWTGNYEQYF.

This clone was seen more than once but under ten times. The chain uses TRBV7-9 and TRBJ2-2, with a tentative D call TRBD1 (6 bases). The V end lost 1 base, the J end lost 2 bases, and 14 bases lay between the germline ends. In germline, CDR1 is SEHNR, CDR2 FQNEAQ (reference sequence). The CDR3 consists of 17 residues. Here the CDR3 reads CASSLVSRGPNTGELFF. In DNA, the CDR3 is TGTGCCAGCAGCTTAGTAAGCAGGGGCCCTAACACCGGGGAGCTGTTTTTT.

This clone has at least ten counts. The CDR3 coding sequence is TGTGCCAGCAACCAACTAGACCCCTCCGACGCGCAGTATTTT. It encodes CASNQLDPSDAQYF. This sequence joins TRBV6-5 and TRBJ2-3; possibly TRBD2 for D (5 bases). Germline CDR1 MNHEY, CDR2 SVGAGI. Trimming pared 7 bases from V and 10 bases from J, leaving 21 bases between. CDR3 size: 14 residues.

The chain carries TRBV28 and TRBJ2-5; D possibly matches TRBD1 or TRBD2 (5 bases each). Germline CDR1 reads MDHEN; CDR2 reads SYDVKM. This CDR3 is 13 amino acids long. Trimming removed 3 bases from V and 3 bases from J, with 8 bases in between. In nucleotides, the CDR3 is TGTGCCAGCAGTTTTGGGGGTGAAGAGACCCAGTACTTC. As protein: CASSFGGEETQYF.

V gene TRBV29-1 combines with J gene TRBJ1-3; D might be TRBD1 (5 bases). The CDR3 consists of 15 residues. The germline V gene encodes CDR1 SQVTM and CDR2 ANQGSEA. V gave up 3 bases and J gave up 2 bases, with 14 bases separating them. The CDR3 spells CSVDRSGPAGNTIYF. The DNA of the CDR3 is TGCAGCGTTGACAGATCAGGGCCCGCTGGAAACACCATATATTTT.

The CDR3 here is CASSLGGDSSSYEQYF. In DNA, the CDR3 is TGCGCCAGCAGCTTGGGTGGGGACAGCAGCTCCTACGAGCAGTACTTC. This chain connects TRBV5-1 to TRBJ2-7; 7 nucleotides agree with TRBD1. The CDR3 is 16 amino acids. CDR1 and CDR2 from the germline V gene are SGHRS and YFSETQ. V lost 0 bases to trimming and J lost 0 bases; unmatched junction nucleotides: 6.

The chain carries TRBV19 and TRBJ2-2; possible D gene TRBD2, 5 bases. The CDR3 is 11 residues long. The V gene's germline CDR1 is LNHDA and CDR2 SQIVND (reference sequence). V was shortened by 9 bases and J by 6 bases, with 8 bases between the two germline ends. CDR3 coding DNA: TGTGCCAGCTTCGGGGCCGGGGAGCTGTTTTTT. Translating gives CASFGAGELFF.

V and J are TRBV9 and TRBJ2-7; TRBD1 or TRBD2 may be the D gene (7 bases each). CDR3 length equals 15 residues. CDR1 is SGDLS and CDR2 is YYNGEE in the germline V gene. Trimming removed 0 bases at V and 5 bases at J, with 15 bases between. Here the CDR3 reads CASSVGQGGGHEQYF. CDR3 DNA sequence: TGTGCCAGCAGCGTAGGTCAGGGAGGGGGCCACGAGCAGTACTTC.

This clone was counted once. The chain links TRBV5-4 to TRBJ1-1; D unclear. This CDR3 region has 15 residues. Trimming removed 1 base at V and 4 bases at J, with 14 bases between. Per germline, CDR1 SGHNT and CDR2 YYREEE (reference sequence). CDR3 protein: CASSLSLPDGTEAFF. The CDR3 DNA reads TGTGCCAGCAGCTTGTCCTTACCCGACGGCACTGAAGCTTTCTTT.

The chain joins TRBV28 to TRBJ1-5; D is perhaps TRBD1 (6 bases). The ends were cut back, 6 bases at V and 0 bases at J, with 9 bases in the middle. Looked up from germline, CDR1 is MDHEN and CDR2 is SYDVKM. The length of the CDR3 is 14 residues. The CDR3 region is CASRDSYSNQPQHF. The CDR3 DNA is TGTGCCAGCAGGGACAGCTATAGCAATCAGCCCCAGCATTTT.

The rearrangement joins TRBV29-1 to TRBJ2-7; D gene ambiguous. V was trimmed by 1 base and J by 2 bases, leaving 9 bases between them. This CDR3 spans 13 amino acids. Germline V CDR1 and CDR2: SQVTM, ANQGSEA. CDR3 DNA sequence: TGCAGCGTTGAAGTTCCGGACGCCTACGAGCAGTACTTC. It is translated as CSVEVPDAYEQYF.

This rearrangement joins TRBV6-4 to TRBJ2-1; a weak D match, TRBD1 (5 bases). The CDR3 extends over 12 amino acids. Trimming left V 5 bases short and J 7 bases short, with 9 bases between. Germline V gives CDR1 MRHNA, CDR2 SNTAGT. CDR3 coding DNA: TGTGCCAGCAGTAGGGGTGAAAATGAGCAGTTCTTC. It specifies CASSRGENEQFF.

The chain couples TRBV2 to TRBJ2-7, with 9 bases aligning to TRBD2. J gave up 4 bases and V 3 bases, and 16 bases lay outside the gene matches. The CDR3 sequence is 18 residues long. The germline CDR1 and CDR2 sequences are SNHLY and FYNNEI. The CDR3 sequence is CASSERSSAAGGLYEQYF. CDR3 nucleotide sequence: TGTGCCAGCAGTGAGAGGTCTTCGGCAGCGGGAGGCCTATACGAGCAGTACTTC.

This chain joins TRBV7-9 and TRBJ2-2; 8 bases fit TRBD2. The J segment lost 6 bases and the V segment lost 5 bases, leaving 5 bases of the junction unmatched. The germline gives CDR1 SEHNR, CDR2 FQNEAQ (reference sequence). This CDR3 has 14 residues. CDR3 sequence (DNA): TGTGCCAGCAGCCCGGGACTAGTGGCCGGGGAGCTGTTTTTT. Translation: CASSPGLVAGELFF. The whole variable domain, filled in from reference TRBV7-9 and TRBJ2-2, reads DTGVSQNPRHKITKRGQNVTFRCDPISEHNRLYWYRQTLGQGPEFLTYFQNEAQLEKSRLLSDRFSAERPKGSFSTLEIQRTEQGDSAMYLCASSPGLVAGELFFGEGSRLTVL.

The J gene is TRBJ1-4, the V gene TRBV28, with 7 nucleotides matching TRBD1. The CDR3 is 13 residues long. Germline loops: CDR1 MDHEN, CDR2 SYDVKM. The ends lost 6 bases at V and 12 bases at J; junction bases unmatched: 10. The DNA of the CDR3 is TGTGCCAGCAGAGGCAGGGGGTGGGGGGAACTGTTTTTT. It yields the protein CASRGRGWGELFF.

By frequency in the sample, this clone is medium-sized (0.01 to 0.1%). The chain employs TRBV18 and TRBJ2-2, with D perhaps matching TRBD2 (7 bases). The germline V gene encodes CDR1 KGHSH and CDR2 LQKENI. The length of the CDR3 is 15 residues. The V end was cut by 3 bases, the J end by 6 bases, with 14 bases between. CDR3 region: CASSPMDSGAGELFF. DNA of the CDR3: TGTGCCAGCTCACCCATGGACAGCGGGGCCGGGGAGCTGTTTTTT.

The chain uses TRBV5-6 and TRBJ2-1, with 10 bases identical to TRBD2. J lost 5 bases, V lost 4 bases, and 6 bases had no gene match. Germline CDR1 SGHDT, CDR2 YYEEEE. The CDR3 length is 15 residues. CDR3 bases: TGTGCCAGCAGCCCTCGGCTAGCGGGAGACAATGAGCAGTTCTTC. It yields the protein CASSPRLAGDNEQFF.